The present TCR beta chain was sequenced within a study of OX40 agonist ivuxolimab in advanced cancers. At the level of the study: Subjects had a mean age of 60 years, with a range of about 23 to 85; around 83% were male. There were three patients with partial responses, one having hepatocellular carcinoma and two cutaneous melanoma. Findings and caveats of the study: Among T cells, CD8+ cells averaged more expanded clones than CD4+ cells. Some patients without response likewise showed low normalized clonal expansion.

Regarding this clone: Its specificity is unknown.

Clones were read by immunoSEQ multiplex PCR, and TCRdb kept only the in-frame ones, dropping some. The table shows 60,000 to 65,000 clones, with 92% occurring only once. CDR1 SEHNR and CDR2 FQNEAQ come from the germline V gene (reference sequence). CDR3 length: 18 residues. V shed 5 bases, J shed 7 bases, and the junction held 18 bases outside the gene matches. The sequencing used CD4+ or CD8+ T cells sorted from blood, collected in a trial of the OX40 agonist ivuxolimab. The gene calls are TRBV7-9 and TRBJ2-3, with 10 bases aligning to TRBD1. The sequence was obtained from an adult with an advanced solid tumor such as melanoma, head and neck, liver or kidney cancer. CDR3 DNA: TGTGCCAGCAGCCCACCAAGGGACAGGGGAGCGACCCTAAATACGCAGTATTTT. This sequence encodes CASSPPRDRGATLNTQYF. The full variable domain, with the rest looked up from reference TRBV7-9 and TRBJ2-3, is DTGVSQNPRHKITKRGQNVTFRCDPISEHNRLYWYRQTLGQGPEFLTYFQNEAQLEKSRLLSDRFSAERPKGSFSTLEIQRTEQGDSAMYLCASSPPRDRGATLNTQYFGPGTRLTVL.